The T cell receptor (beta chain) described here comes from a study of OX40 agonist ivuxolimab in advanced cancers. This clone has only one observation. The ends lost 3 bases at V and 5 bases at J; junction bases unmatched: 19. The CDR3 is made up of 19 amino acids. CDR1 is LNHNV and CDR2 is YYDKDF in the germline V gene (reference sequence). The method was immunoSEQ multiplex PCR; TCRdb's version includes in-frame clones alone and lacks a portion of them. The table shows 66,000 or so clones, with roughly 85% occurring only once. J is TRBJ2-7 and V is TRBV15; 10 bases line up with TRBD1. The sequencing here drew on CD4+ or CD8+ T cells sorted from blood, taken in a trial of the OX40 agonist ivuxolimab. The TCR sequence derives from an adult with an advanced solid tumor such as melanoma, head and neck, liver or kidney cancer. The CDR3 sequence is CATSRRDRGIQAARDEQYF. The CDR3 DNA follows: TGTGCCACCAGCAGGAGGGACAGGGGTATTCAAGCTGCTCGCGACGAGCAGTACTTC.